This T cell receptor beta chain was recorded in a study of blood T cells in healthy people across ages. A J-beta primer mix and a sample-barcoded 5' primer were used in a second PCR of about 7 to 12 cycles. TCRdb redid the calling of the 5' RACE reads with MiXCR, one entry per CDR3 protein. This table holds 1.2 million to 1.5 million distinct CDR3 sequences, approximately 60% found once. Germline V gene sequence: CDR1 SGHRS, CDR2 YFSETQ. The CDR3 spans 15 residues. The chain carries TRBV5-1 and TRBJ2-4, with D unclear. The DNA end lines up better with TRBJ2-7; the J call may be wrong. The sequencing sample was made of blood. The receptor was isolated from a man aged 18 to 30 in good health. The CDR3 DNA follows: TGCGCCAGCAGCTTGGCCTCCTCGGGTCTCTACGAGCAGTACTTC. Translating it yields CASSLASSGLYEQYF.